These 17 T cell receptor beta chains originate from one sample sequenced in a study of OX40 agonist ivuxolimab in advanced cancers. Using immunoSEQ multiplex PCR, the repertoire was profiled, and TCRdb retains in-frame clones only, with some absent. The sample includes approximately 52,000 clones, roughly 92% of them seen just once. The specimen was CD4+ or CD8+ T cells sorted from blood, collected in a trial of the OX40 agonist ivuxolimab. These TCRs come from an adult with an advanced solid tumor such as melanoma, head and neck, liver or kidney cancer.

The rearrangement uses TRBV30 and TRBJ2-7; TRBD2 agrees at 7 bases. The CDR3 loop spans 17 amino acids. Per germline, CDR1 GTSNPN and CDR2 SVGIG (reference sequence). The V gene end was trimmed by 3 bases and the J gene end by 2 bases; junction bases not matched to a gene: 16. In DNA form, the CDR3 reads TGTGCCTGGAGCATCGGTTTCGGGACTACACTTCCCTACGAGCAGTACTTC. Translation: CAWSIGFGTTLPYEQYF.

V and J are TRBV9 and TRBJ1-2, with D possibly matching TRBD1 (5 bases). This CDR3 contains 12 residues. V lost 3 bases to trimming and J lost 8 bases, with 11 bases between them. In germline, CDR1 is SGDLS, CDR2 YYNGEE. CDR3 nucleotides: TGTGCCAGCAGCGCGGGACCCCAAGGCTACACCTTC. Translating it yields CASSAGPQGYTF.

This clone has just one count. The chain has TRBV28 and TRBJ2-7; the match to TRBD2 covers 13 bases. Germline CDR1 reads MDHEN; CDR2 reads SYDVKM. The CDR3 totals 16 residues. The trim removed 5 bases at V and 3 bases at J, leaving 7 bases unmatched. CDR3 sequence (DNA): TGTGCCAGCAGTCCCCAACGGACTAGCGGGAGCTACGAGCAGTACTTC. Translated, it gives CASSPQRTSGSYEQYF.

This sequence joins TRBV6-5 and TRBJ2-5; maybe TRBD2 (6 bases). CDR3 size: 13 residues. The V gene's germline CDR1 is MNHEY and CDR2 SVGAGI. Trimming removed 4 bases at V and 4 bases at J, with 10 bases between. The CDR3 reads CASSLVGGETQYF. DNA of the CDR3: TGTGCCAGCAGTTTAGTGGGAGGAGAGACCCAGTACTTC.

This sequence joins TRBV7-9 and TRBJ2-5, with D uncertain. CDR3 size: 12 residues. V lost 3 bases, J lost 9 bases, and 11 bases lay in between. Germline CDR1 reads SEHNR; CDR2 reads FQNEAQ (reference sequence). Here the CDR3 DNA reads TGTGCCAGCAGCTTGGGTGTGGACGCCCAGTACTTC. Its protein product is CASSLGVDAQYF.

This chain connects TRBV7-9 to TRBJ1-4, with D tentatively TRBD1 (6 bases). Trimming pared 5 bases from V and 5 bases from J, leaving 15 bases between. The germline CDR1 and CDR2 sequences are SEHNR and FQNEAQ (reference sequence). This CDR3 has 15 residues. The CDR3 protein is CASSVQGPPNEKLFF. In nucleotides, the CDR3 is TGTGCCAGCAGCGTACAGGGACCGCCGAATGAAAAACTGTTTTTT.

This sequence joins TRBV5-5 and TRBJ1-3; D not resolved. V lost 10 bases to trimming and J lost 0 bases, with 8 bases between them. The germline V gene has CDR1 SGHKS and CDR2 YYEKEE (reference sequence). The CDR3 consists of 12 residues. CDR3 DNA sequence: TGTGCCTCGAGTGGCTCTGGAAACACCATATATTTT. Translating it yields CASSGSGNTIYF.

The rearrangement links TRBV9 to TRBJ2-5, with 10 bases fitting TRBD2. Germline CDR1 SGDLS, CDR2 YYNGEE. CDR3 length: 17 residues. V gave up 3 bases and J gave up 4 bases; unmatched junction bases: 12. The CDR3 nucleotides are TGTGCCAGCAGCGACGGGGAGGCTAGCGGGAGTGGAGAGACCCAGTACTTC. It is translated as CASSDGEASGSGETQYF.

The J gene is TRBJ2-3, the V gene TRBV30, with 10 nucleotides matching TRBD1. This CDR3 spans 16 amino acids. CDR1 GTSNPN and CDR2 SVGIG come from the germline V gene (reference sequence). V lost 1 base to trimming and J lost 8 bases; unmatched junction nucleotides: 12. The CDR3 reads CAWSGDRGRAYGTQYF. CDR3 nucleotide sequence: TGTGCCTGGAGTGGTGACAGGGGGCGAGCGTATGGTACGCAGTATTTT.

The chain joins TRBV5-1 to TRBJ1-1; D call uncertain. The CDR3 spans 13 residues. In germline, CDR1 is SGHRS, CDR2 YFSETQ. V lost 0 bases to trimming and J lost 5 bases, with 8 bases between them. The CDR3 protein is CASSLGLGTEAFF. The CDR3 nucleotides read TGCGCCAGCAGCTTGGGGTTGGGGACTGAAGCTTTCTTT.

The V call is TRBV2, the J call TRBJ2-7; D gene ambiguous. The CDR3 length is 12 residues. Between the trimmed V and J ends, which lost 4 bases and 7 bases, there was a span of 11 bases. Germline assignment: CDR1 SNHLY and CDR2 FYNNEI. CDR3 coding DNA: TGTGCCAGCAGTGTAGGTGGGAATGAGCAGTACTTC. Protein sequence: CASSVGGNEQYF.

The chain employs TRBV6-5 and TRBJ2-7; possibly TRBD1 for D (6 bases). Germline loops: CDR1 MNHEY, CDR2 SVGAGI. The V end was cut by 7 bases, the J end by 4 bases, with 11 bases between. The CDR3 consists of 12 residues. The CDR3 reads CASKAGEYEQYF. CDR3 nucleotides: TGTGCCAGCAAGGCAGGGGAGTACGAGCAGTACTTC.

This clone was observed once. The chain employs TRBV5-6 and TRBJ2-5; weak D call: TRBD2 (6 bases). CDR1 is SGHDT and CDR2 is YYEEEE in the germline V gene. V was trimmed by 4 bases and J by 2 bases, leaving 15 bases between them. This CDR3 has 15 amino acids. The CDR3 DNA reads TGTGCCAGCAGCCCCTGGGGGGTCGGGCAAGAGACCCAGTACTTC. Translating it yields CASSPWGVGQETQYF.

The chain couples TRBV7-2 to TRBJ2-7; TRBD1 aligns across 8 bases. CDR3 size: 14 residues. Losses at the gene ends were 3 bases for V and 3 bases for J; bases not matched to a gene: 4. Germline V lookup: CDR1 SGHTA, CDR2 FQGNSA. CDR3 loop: CASSFGQGGYEQYF. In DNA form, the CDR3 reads TGTGCCAGCAGCTTCGGACAGGGAGGCTACGAGCAGTACTTC. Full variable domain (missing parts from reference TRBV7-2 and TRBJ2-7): GAGVSQSPSNKVTEKGKDVELRCDPISGHTALYWYRQSLGQGLEFLIYFQGNSAPDKSGLPSDRFSAERTGGSVSTLTIQRTQQEDSAVYLCASSFGQGGYEQYFGPGTRLTVT.

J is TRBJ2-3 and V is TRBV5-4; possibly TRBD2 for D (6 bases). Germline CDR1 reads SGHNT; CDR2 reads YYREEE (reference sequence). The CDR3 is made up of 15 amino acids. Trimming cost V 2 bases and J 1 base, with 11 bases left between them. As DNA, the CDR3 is TGTGCCAGCAGCTTTTACGGGGGTGGCACAGATACGCAGTATTTT. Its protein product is CASSFYGGGTDTQYF.

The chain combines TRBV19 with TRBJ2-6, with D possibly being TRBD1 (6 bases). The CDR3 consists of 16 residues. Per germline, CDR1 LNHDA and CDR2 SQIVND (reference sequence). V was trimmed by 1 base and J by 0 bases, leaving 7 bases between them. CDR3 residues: CASSIGTVSGANVLTF. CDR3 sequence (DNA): TGTGCCAGTAGTATAGGGACAGTCTCTGGGGCCAACGTCCTGACTTTC.

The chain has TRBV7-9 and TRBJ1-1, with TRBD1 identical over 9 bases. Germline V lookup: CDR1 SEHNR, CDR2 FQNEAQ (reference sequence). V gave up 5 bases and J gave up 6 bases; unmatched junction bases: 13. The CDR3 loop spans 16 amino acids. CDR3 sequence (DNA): TGTGCCAGCAGCACACCGGAACAGGGGGCTCGTGCTGAAGCTTTCTTT. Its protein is CASSTPEQGARAEAFF.